This T cell receptor (beta chain) stems from a study of blood T cell repertoires in COVID-19 (dated by TCRdb to 2020 to 2022). At the level of the whole study: Samples from collaborators originated in the United States, Italy and Spain and spanned both the acute and convalescent phases of COVID-19. The prospective study material was composed of cDNA or gDNA derived from T cells, B-cell-depleted T cells, or PBMCs. Deeply sampled blood TCRbeta repertoires from subjects exposed to, actively infected with, or recovered from COVID-19 were included in the dataset. The repertoires were released in a freely available public database meant as a resource for research on the immune response to SARS-CoV-2. The samples were drawn from the first 160 participants of the ongoing ImmuneRACE study and from 1,200 or so subjects provided by 6 global collaborators. Nearly every sample came with metadata listing a de-identified subject ID, COVID-19 status, age in years and sex. Where available, HLA class I and class II types were obtained from metadata supplied by the sample provider rather than from assay-based typing.

Participants in the prospective study were enrolled through a virtual design, were aged roughly 18 to 100 years, and lived in 24 United States geographic areas. Cohort assignment in the prospective study relied on participant-reported clinical history from a screening survey and a study questionnaire. For ImmuneRACE Cohort 3, a participant was defined as recovered based on two consecutive negative NP/OP PCR tests, clearance by a healthcare professional, or resolution of symptoms. Each participant in the prospective study had whole blood, serum and a nasopharyngeal or oropharyngeal swab collected by mobile phlebotomists. Prospective study participants could optionally give additional blood draws and questionnaires over a roughly 2-month period. Before DNA extraction, blood samples from the prospective study were shipped at room temperature or frozen. This clone was detected a few times. Its binding antigen is unknown. No qualities accompany the bases; no much larger clone lies one base away.

The immunoSEQ Assay, a bias-controlled multiplex PCR, was used to amplify TCRbeta CDR3 regions from genomic DNA. As for how the authors treated the data: Within the assay, amplification of reference gene primers was used to estimate how many nucleated cells each sample contained. To quantify the absolute abundance of each unique TCRbeta CDR3 rearrangement, sequence reads were collapsed and filtered. For each sample, productive Simpson clonality was calculated by taking the square root of Simpson's diversity index across productive rearrangements. Here the immuneACCESS table is served through TCRdb, limited to in-frame sequences with V and J called. Missing clones are a known gap in these copies; in checked studies unresolved V genes cover under half, and the rest lacks a known reason. V and J calls and clone size follow that table, whereas D and trimming were derived from the DNA. Counted in this sample were around 300,000 clones; around 88% of them appeared once. Around 5.8% of the sample belongs to the ten largest clones.

The CDR3, from cysteine to phenylalanine, totals 13 residues. Only the CDR3 portion is preserved as DNA: 39 bases, with reading frame beginning at the first base. For CDR1 and CDR2, the germline V gene (reference sequence) lists PRHDT and FYEKMQ. The V and J ends are trimmed by 4 bases and 4 bases, leaving 11 bases between them. The investigation overall reported the following: How much clinical and demographic metadata was included differed by source and by participant, and the metadata was provided uncurated.

This TCR was recovered from a woman between 40 and 50 years old who had recovered from COVID-19. Sequenced material: PBMCs or T cells enriched from blood (not recorded which). The chain is assembled from TRBV13 and TRBJ2-7, with TRBD2 tentatively as D gene (5 bases match). CDR3 reads: CASSSSGGYEQYF. The base sequence is TGTGCCAGCAGCTCCTCTGGAGGTTACGAGCAGTACTTC. The full variable domain, completed from the reference TRBV13 and TRBJ2-7 proteins outside the CDR3, reads AAGVIQSPRHLIKEKRETATLKCYPIPRHDTVYWYQQGPGQDPQFLISFYEKMQSDKGSIPDRFSAQQFSDYHSELNMSSLELGDSALYFCASSSSGGYEQYFGPGTRLTVT.